This T cell receptor (beta chain) was captured in a study of CD8+CD57+ T cells in acquired aplastic anemia. Across the study: Average DNA yield from sorted CD4+ and CD8+ cells was about 3 ug. CD4+ cell libraries from healthy donors averaged approximately 10 million reads. Study outcomes and limitations: Patients and controls shared over 25 CD8+ CDR3 sequences, highly expressed in patients.

Germline V gene sequence: CDR1 DFQATT, CDR2 SNEGSKA (reference sequence). The V gene lost 5 bases and the J gene lost 6 bases, with 19 bases spanning the gap. CDR3 length: 14 amino acids. As regards this clonotype: Its antigen is unidentified.

TCR beta VDJ and CDR3 profiling used genomic DNA as template. TCRdb recomputed calls from the reads with MiXCR, one row per CDR3 protein. The sample yields 400,000 to 450,000 distinct CDR3 sequences, around 68% seen once. This receptor was obtained from a human donor in good health, serving as a control. V usage is TRBV20-1 and J usage is TRBJ1-2; D possibly corresponds to TRBD1 (5 bases). Sequencing input: sorted CD4+, CD8+, or CD8+CD57+ T cells (not recorded which) from PBMCs. The CDR3 protein is CSASNSRVINGYTF. In DNA form, the CDR3 reads TGCAGTGCTTCCAATAGCAGGGTAATCAATGGCTACACCTTC.